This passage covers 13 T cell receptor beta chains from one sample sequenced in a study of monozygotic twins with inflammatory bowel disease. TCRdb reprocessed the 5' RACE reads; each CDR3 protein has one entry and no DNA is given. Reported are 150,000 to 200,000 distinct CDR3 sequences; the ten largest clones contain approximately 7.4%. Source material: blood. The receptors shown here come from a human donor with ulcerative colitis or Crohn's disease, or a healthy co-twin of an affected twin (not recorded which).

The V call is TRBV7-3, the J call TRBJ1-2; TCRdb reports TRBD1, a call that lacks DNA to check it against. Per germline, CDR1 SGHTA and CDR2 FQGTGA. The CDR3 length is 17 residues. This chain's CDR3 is CASSLEPGRLGLYGYTF.

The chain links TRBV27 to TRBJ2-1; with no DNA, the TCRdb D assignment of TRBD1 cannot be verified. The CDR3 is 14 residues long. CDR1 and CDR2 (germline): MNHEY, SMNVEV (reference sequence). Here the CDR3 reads CASSPDITTIRQFF.

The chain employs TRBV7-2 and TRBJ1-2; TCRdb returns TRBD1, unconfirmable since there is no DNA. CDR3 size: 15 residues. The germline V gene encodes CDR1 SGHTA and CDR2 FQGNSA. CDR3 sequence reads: CASRKTGRFIEGYTF.

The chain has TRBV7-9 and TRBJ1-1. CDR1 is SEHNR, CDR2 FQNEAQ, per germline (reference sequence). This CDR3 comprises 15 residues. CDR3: CASSLNGGETGEAFF.

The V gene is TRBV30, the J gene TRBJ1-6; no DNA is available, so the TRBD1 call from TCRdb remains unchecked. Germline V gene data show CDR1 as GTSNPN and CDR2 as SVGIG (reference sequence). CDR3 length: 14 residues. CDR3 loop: CAWRVARDTSPLHF.

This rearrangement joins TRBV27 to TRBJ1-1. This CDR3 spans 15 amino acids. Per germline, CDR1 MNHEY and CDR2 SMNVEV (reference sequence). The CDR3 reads CASTPAVSGIPEAFF.

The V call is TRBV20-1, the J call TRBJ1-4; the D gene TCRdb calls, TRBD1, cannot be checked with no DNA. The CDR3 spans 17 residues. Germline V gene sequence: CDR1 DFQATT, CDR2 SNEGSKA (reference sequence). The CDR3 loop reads CSARNGARAATNEKLFF.

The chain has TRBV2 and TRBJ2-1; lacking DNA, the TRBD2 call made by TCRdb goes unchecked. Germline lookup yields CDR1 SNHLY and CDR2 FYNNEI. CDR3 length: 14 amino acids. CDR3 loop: CASSEWLERNEQFF.

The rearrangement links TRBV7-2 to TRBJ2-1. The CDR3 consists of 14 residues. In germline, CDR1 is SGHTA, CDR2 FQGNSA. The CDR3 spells CASSLAQEYNEQFF.

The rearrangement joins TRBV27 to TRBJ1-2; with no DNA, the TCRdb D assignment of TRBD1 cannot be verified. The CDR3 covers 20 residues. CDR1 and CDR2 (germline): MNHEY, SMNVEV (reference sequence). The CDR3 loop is CASSPYVRETPGQGYYGYTF.

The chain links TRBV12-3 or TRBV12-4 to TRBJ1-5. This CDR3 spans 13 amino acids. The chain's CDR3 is CASSSYMNQPQHF.

CDR3: CASSRTASNYGYTF. The gene calls are TRBV11-1 and TRBJ1-2; the TRBD1 assignment by TCRdb is unverifiable without DNA. The CDR3 sequence is 14 residues long. Germline V gene data show CDR1 as SGHAT and CDR2 as FQDESV (reference sequence).

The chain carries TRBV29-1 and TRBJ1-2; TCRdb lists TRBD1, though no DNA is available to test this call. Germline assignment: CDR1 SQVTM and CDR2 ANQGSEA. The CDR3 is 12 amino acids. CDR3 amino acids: CSVLGQNYGYTF.